This TCR beta chain was recorded in a study of T cell changes during pregnancy in multiple sclerosis. The CDR3 length is 15 residues. V was trimmed by 1 base and J by 2 bases, leaving 10 bases between them. Per the germline V gene, CDR1 is MNHNS and CDR2 is SASEGT. Produced via immunoSEQ multiplex PCR; TCRdb's table is partial and in-frame only. The profile shows 30,000 to 35,000 clones, approximately 89% of them singletons. The receptor comes from a female donor with multiple sclerosis, enrolled in a pregnancy study. The gene calls are TRBV6-1 and TRBJ2-3; a weak D match, TRBD1 (6 bases). The sample in question was CD8+ T cells from peripheral blood mononuclear cells, obtained in the second trimester of pregnancy. The CDR3 DNA sequence: TGTGCCAGCAGTGAAGGGCAGGGGAACACAGATACGCAGTATTTT. Translating it yields CASSEGQGNTDTQYF.